This is a list of T cell receptor beta chains from one sample in a study of blood T cell repertoires in COVID-19. Profiled with immunoSEQ multiplex PCR; TCRdb holds only in-frame clones, not every one. The repertoire holds more than 95,000 clones, with 88% as singletons. Material for sequencing was peripheral blood. The receptors stem from a human donor in a cohort sampled during active COVID-19. Each CDR3 is given with its conserved first and last residue. The D gene is left open where the match is weak. Rows give clone size only sometimes, using once, few, many, or a class for an expanded clone.

J gene,clone size,V gene,D gene,CDR3 protein,CDR3 DNA
TRBJ2-2,-,TRBV7-9,TRBD1,CAGPRQGESGELFF,TGTGCCGGCCCCAGACAGGGCGAGTCCGGGGAGCTGTTTTTT
TRBJ2-3,-,TRBV5-4,TRBD2,CASSLAGLAGTDTQYF,TGTGCCAGCAGCTTGGCGGGACTAGCGGGTACAGATACGCAGTATTTT
TRBJ2-7,few,TRBV27,TRBD2,CASSQTRGGVGEQYF,TGTGCCAGCAGCCAAACCCGCGGGGGGGTTGGCGAGCAGTACTTC
TRBJ1-1,once,TRBV12-3/TRBV12-4,TRBD1,CASSLNRGTEAFF,TGTGCCAGCAGTTTGAACAGGGGCACTGAAGCTTTCTTT
TRBJ2-1,-,TRBV3-1/TRBV3-2,-,CASSRPAGPREQFF,TGTGCCAGCAGCCGGCCCGCGGGGCCGAGGGAGCAGTTCTTC
TRBJ2-1,-,TRBV18,TRBD2,CASSRTSGRARNEQFF,TGTGCCAGCTCACGGACTAGCGGGAGGGCGAGGAATGAGCAGTTCTTC
TRBJ1-1,-,TRBV7-9,-,CASSLVDPGTEAFF,TGTGCCAGCAGCTTAGTCGACCCCGGGACTGAAGCTTTCTTT
TRBJ2-2,-,TRBV27,TRBD2,CASSFSLAGYPRDTGELFF,TGTGCCAGCAGTTTTTCACTAGCGGGATATCCGAGGGACACCGGGGAGCTGTTTTTT
TRBJ2-5,-,TRBV9,-,CASSTPVGGGAAETQYF,TGTGCCAGCAGCACCCCTGTTGGAGGGGGGGCGGCAGAGACCCAGTACTTC
TRBJ1-1,-,TRBV4-2,-,CASSQPTGQLDTEAFF,TGTGCCAGCAGCCAACCCACTGGACAGCTTGACACTGAAGCTTTCTTT
TRBJ2-7,-,TRBV5-4,-,CASSLEASRSYEQYF,TGTGCCAGCAGCTTGGAGGCTAGTAGGTCCTACGAGCAGTACTTC
TRBJ1-3,-,TRBV5-1,-,CASSLTPTRESGNTIYF,TGCGCCAGCAGCTTGACCCCGACACGGGAGTCTGGAAACACCATATATTTT
TRBJ1-1,-,TRBV28,-,CASRRDTEAFF,TGTGCCAGCAGACGGGACACTGAAGCTTTCTTT
TRBJ2-7,once,TRBV19,-,CATTDNSYEQYF,TGTGCCACAACGGACAATTCCTACGAGCAGTACTTC
TRBJ2-3,-,TRBV6-2/TRBV6-3,-,CASSEERGLSTDTQYF,TGTGCCAGCAGTGAGGAACGAGGACTTAGCACAGATACGCAGTATTTT
TRBJ2-7,-,TRBV12-5,-,CASGLSGGDDEQYF,TGTGCTAGTGGTTTGTCGGGGGGCGACGACGAGCAGTACTTC
TRBJ1-3,-,TRBV5-1,-,CASSPRLGIGNTIYF,TGCGCCAGCAGCCCCAGGCTGGGTATTGGAAACACCATATATTTT
TRBJ2-5,-,TRBV5-6,-,CASSPVRGGQETQYF,TGTGCCAGCAGCCCGGTCAGGGGCGGCCAAGAGACCCAGTACTTC
TRBJ2-7,few,TRBV6-2/TRBV6-3,TRBD1,CASSQLTGGTYEQYF,TGTGCCAGCAGTCAGCTGACAGGGGGCACCTACGAGCAGTACTTC
TRBJ1-1,-,TRBV2,TRBD1,CASRAQQGGREAFF,TGTGCCAGCAGGGCACAACAGGGGGGGAGGGAAGCTTTCTTT
TRBJ1-6,-,TRBV4-1,-,CASSQVPGSSPLHF,TGCGCCAGCAGCCAAGTCCCCGGGTCCTCACCCCTCCACTTT
TRBJ2-3,-,TRBV19,TRBD2,CASSIARPGGTTDTQYF,TGTGCCAGTAGTATAGCCCGCCCGGGAGGGACCACAGATACGCAGTATTTT
TRBJ2-7,few,TRBV5-4,TRBD2,CASSFYSGGSSYEQYF,TGTGCCAGCAGCTTCTATAGCGGGGGGAGCTCCTACGAGCAGTACTTC
TRBJ2-7,-,TRBV5-4,TRBD2,CASSLGLAGEQYF,TGTGCCAGCAGCTTGGGACTAGCGGGGGAGCAGTACTTC
TRBJ2-2,-,TRBV5-4,TRBD2,CASSSGGSSTGELFF,TGTGCCAGCAGCTCGGGAGGCAGCTCCACCGGGGAGCTGTTTTTT
TRBJ2-2,-,TRBV5-1,-,CASSTGTHNTGELFF,TGCGCCAGCAGCACCGGGACACACAACACCGGGGAGCTGTTTTTT
TRBJ2-5,-,TRBV19,-,CASSTTGQETQYF,TGTGCCAGTAGTACCACAGGTCAAGAGACCCAGTACTTC